This T cell receptor beta chain was recovered during a study of cytomegalovirus exposure and HLA in healthy donors. Regarding the study as a whole: The study designated 150 or so TCR beta chains cytomegalovirus-associated. CMV antigen specificity of three CMV-associated chains was confirmed in vitro.

V gave up 0 bases and J gave up 2 bases, with 8 bases separating them. The CDR3 length is 15 residues. In germline, CDR1 is MGHRA, CDR2 YSYEKL. Concerning this clone itself: The antigen is not known.

Separate from the roughly 670-subject first cohort, the approximately 120-subject validation cohort was the one that the donors belonged to. The table came from immunoSEQ multiplex PCR; TCRdb's copy has only in-frame clones and leaves some out. The sample has under 350,000 clones; approximately 86% are singletons. The sequence came from a woman aged 18-35 years in good health and CMV-seronegative. Sequencing was carried out using PBMCs. The gene calls are TRBV4-1 and TRBJ1-5; perhaps TRBD1 as D (5 bases). The DNA for the CDR3 is TGCGCCAGCAGCCAAGAGGGGCCGGGCAATCAGCCCCAGCATTTT. Residues: CASSQEGPGNQPQHF.